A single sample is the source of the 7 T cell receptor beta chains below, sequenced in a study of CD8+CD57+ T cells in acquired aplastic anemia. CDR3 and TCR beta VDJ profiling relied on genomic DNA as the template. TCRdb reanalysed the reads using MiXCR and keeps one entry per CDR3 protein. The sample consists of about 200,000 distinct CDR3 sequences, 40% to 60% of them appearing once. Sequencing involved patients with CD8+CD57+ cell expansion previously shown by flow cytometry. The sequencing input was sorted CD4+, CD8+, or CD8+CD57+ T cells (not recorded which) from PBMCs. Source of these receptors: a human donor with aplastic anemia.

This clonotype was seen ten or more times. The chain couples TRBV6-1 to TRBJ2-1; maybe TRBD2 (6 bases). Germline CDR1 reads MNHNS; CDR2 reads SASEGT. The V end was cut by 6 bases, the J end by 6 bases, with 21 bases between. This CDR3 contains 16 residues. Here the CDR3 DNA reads TGTGCCAGCAGCCCAAGAGGGCAGCTCGGGGGCAATGAGCAGTTCTTC. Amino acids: CASSPRGQLGGNEQFF.

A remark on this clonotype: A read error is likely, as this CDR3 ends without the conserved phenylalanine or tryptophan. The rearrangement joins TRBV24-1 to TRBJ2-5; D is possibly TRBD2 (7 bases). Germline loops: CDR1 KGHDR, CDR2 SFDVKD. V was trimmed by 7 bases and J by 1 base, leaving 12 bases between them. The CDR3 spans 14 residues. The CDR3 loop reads CATSRGGGQETQYL. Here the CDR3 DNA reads TGTGCCACCAGCAGGGGCGGGGGCCAAGAGACCCAGTACCTC.

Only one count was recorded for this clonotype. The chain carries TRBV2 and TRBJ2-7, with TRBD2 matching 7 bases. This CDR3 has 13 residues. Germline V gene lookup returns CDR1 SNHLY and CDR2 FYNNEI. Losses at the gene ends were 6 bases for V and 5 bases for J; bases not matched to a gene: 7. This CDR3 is CASSLAGSHEQYF. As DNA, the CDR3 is TGTGCCAGCAGCTTAGCGGGTTCTCACGAGCAGTACTTC.

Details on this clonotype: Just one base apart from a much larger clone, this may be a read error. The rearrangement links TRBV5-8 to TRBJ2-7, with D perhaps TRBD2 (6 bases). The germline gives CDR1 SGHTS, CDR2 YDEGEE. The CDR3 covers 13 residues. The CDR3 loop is CASSLGEDYGQYF. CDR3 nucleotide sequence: TGTGCCAGCAGCTTGGGGGAGGACTACGGGCAGTACTTC.

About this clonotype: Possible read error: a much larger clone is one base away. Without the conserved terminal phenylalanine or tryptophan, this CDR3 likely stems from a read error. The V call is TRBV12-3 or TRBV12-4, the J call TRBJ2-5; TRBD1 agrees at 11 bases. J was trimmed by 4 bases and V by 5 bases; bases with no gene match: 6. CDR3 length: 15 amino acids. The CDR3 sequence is CASSPGDRGRETQYS. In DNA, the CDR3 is TGTGCCAGCAGTCCTGGGGACAGGGGGAGAGAGACCCAGTACTCC.

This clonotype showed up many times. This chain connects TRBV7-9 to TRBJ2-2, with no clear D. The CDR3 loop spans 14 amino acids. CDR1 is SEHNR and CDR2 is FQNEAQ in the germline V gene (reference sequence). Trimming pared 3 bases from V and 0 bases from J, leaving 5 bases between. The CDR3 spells CASSFWANTGELFF. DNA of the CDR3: TGTGCCAGCAGCTTCTGGGCGAACACCGGGGAGCTGTTTTTT.

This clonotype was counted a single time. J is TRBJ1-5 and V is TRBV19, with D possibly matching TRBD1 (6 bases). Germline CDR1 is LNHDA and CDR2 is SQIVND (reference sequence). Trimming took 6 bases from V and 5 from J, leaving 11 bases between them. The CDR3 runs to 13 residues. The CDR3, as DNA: TGTGCCAGTAGGGACAGCGGCCATCAGCCCCAGCATTTT. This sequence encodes CASRDSGHQPQHF.